The clone carrying this T cell receptor beta chain was counted once. What it recognizes is unknown. Libraries were prepared by immunoSEQ multiplex PCR; TCRdb keeps only in-frame clonotypes and omits some of them. The sample lists tens of thousands of clones; approximately 86% were seen once. Patients who had autoimmune disease history or got systemic immunosuppression were left out. V lost 3 bases and J 4 bases, leaving 13 bases between the germline ends. CDR1 and CDR2 from the germline V gene are SGHTA and FQGTGA. The CDR3 has 15 residues. The data originate from a study of OX40 agonist ivuxolimab in advanced cancers. Overall study context: Dosing consisted of intravenous ivuxolimab at 0.01 to 10 mg/kg every 2 weeks. Study-wide results and caveats: CD8+ T cells averaged more expanded clones than CD4+. Among expanded peripheral T cells, antigen specificity went undetermined.

The source was CD4+ or CD8+ T cells sorted from blood, collected in a trial of the OX40 agonist ivuxolimab. The source of this sequence is an adult with an advanced solid tumor such as melanoma, head and neck, liver or kidney cancer. This chain uses TRBV7-3 with TRBJ2-1; D is possibly TRBD1 or TRBD2 (5 bases each). Here the CDR3 reads CASSLGVGSYNEQFF. The CDR3 nucleotides are TGTGCCAGCAGCTTGGGGGTAGGCTCATACAATGAGCAGTTCTTC. Using reference TRBV7-3 and TRBJ2-1 for the parts outside the CDR3, the full variable domain is GAGVSQTPSNKVTEKGKYVELRCDPISGHTALYWYRQSLGQGPEFLIYFQGTGAADDSGLPNDRFFAVRPEGSVSTLKIQRTERGDSAVYLCASSLGVGSYNEQFFGPGTRLTVL.